A selection of T cell receptor beta chains follows, all from one sample in a study of CD8+CD57+ T cells in acquired aplastic anemia. TCRdb fed the reads into MiXCR, producing one record per CDR3 protein. The top ten clones hold around a sixth of a sample with about 190,000 distinct CDR3 sequences, approximately 52% of them seen once. Source material: sorted CD4+, CD8+, or CD8+CD57+ T cells (not recorded which) from PBMCs. The receptors originated from a human donor in good health, serving as a control. Both conserved end residues are part of each CDR3. Each record gives: V gene, CDR3 length, D gene, J gene, clone size, CDR3 DNA, CDR3 protein. D genes are given only for firm matches. Expanded clones are given a class, and other clones once, few, many or no size at all.

V gene: TRBV25-1; CDR3 length: 15; D gene: NA; J gene: TRBJ2-7; clone size: few; CDR3 DNA: TGTGCCAGCAGTGATAGCCGCGTCGGAGCCTACGAGCAGTACTTC; CDR3 protein: CASSDSRVGAYEQYF
V gene: TRBV20-1; CDR3 length: 16; D gene: TRBD1; J gene: TRBJ1-1; clone size: NA; CDR3 DNA: TGCAGTGTCTTACAGGGGTGGGGACACCTGAACACTGAAGCTTTCTTT; CDR3 protein: CSVLQGWGHLNTEAFF
V gene: TRBV12-3/TRBV12-4; CDR3 length: 16; D gene: NA; J gene: TRBJ2-2; clone size: many; CDR3 DNA: TGTGCCAGCAGTGCTACAGGGTATTTCAACACCGGGGAGCTGTTTTTT; CDR3 protein: CASSATGYFNTGELFF
V gene: TRBV7-9; CDR3 length: 14; D gene: NA; J gene: TRBJ2-1; clone size: many; CDR3 DNA: TGTGCCAGCATGTGGGGGGGGGCGGGGAATGAGCAGTTCTTC; CDR3 protein: CASMWGGAGNEQFF
V gene: TRBV2; CDR3 length: 15; D gene: TRBD1; J gene: TRBJ1-2; clone size: NA; CDR3 DNA: TGTGCCACCAGCACGTTCGGGACAGGGACGGATGGCTACACCTTC; CDR3 protein: CATSTFGTGTDGYTF
V gene: TRBV28; CDR3 length: 13; D gene: NA; J gene: TRBJ1-2; clone size: few; CDR3 DNA: TGTGCCAGCAGTAACGGGATCTGGGGTGGCTACACCTTC; CDR3 protein: CASSNGIWGGYTF
V gene: TRBV19; CDR3 length: 13; D gene: NA; J gene: TRBJ2-7; clone size: many; CDR3 DNA: TGTGCCAGTAGTCTCACTTATCCCTACGAGCAGTACTTC; CDR3 protein: CASSLTYPYEQYF
V gene: TRBV5-4; CDR3 length: 14; D gene: NA; J gene: TRBJ2-5; clone size: NA; CDR3 DNA: TGTGCCAGCAACTCGCGGACGGTCCAAGAGACCCAGTACTTC; CDR3 protein: CASNSRTVQETQYF
V gene: TRBV7-9; CDR3 length: 17; D gene: TRBD2; J gene: TRBJ2-3; clone size: NA; CDR3 DNA: TGTGCCAGCAGCCCGGGACTAGCGGGGGGTTCAGCAGATACGCAGTATTTT; CDR3 protein: CASSPGLAGGSADTQYF
V gene: TRBV12-3/TRBV12-4; CDR3 length: 15; D gene: TRBD2; J gene: TRBJ2-3; clone size: many; CDR3 DNA: TGTGCCAGCAGCCCGACTAGCGGGGTTGGAGATACGCAGTATTTT; CDR3 protein: CASSPTSGVGDTQYF
V gene: TRBV19; CDR3 length: 15; D gene: NA; J gene: TRBJ2-5; clone size: many; CDR3 DNA: TGTGCCAGTAGTACCCCGACGGGGTACCAAGAGACCCAGTACTTC; CDR3 protein: CASSTPTGYQETQYF
V gene: TRBV10-3; CDR3 length: 13; D gene: TRBD1; J gene: TRBJ2-7; clone size: NA; CDR3 DNA: TGTGCCATCGGGACAGGGAGCTCCTACGAGCAGTACTTC; CDR3 protein: CAIGTGSSYEQYF
V gene: TRBV10-3; CDR3 length: 16; D gene: TRBD2; J gene: TRBJ2-7; clone size: NA; CDR3 DNA: TGTGCCATCAGGGGGACTAGCGGGGGGATATCCTACGAGCAGTACTTC; CDR3 protein: CAIRGTSGGISYEQYF
V gene: TRBV4-3; CDR3 length: 13; D gene: NA; J gene: TRBJ2-3; clone size: many; CDR3 DNA: TGCGCCAGCAGCCTTACGCACACAGATACGCAGTATTTT; CDR3 protein: CASSLTHTDTQYF
V gene: TRBV7-2; CDR3 length: 15; D gene: TRBD1; J gene: TRBJ2-7; clone size: NA; CDR3 DNA: TGTGCCAGCAGCTTATTTGGGACAGCATCCTACGAGCAGTACTTC; CDR3 protein: CASSLFGTASYEQYF
V gene: TRBV6-2/TRBV6-3; CDR3 length: 16; D gene: TRBD1; J gene: TRBJ1-5; clone size: NA; CDR3 DNA: TGTGCCAGCAGTAACACGAGACAGGGGCCAAATCAGCCCCAGCATTTT; CDR3 protein: CASSNTRQGPNQPQHF
V gene: TRBV9; CDR3 length: 14; D gene: NA; J gene: TRBJ2-7; clone size: NA; CDR3 DNA: TGTGCCAGCAGCGTAGCGACGGGGGCACGCGAGCAGTACTTC; CDR3 protein: CASSVATGAREQYF
V gene: TRBV29-1; CDR3 length: 11; D gene: TRBD1; J gene: TRBJ1-2; clone size: NA; CDR3 DNA: TGCAGCGTTACGGACAGGCATGGCTACACCTTC; CDR3 protein: CSVTDRHGYTF
V gene: TRBV7-4; CDR3 length: 13; D gene: NA; J gene: TRBJ2-3; clone size: NA; CDR3 DNA: TGTGCCAGCAGCTTAGACGAGGCAGATACGCAGTATTTT; CDR3 protein: CASSLDEADTQYF
V gene: TRBV5-6; CDR3 length: 13; D gene: NA; J gene: TRBJ2-7; clone size: many; CDR3 DNA: TGTGCCAGCAGTTTGGCCCTGCCCTACGAGCAGTACTTC; CDR3 protein: CASSLALPYEQYF
V gene: TRBV11-3; CDR3 length: 12; D gene: NA; J gene: TRBJ2-1; clone size: NA; CDR3 DNA: TGTGCCAGCACCCTCTTAGGGGATGAGCAGTTCTTC; CDR3 protein: CASTLLGDEQFF
V gene: TRBV11-3; CDR3 length: 15; D gene: TRBD1; J gene: TRBJ1-3; clone size: NA; CDR3 DNA: TGTGCCAGCAGCTTAGCTGACAGGGATGGAAACACCATATATTTT; CDR3 protein: CASSLADRDGNTIYF
V gene: TRBV2; CDR3 length: 13; D gene: NA; J gene: TRBJ1-1; clone size: once; CDR3 DNA: TGTGCCAGCAGTGAACAGGGTCTGTCTGAAGCTTTCTTT; CDR3 protein: CASSEQGLSEAFF
V gene: TRBV7-2; CDR3 length: 20; D gene: NA; J gene: TRBJ2-2; clone size: NA; CDR3 DNA: TGTGCCAGCAGCCAAGATCAATGGTCAACAGGGTTACGGGACACCGGGGGGCTGTTTTTT; CDR3 protein: CASSQDQWSTGLRDTGGLFF
V gene: TRBV20-1; CDR3 length: 14; D gene: TRBD1; J gene: TRBJ1-2; clone size: NA; CDR3 DNA: TGCAGTGCTTCAGGAAGGGGACAGGTCTATGGCTACACCTTC; CDR3 protein: CSASGRGQVYGYTF